This TCR beta chain originates from a study of T cells expressing NK-cell markers (TCRdb year 2020). Broadly, across the study: About 8 donors provided sorted CD3+CD56+NKG2C+, CD3+CD56+NKG2C- and CD3+CD56-NKG2C+ T-cell subsets, whose TCR beta-chain repertoires were profiled. Illumina HiSeq 2000/2500, MiSeq or NextSeq was used to sequence libraries as 2 x 150 bp reads. Among the eight sequenced donors, seven were HCMV-seropositive and one was HCMV-seronegative. All eight donors whose samples were sequenced were randomly selected healthy volunteers, three of them men and five women.

The run used an Illumina HiSeq 2000. 5'RACE template switching, by which a universal primer site and unique molecular identifiers were added, was used to make TCR beta cDNA libraries. cDNA synthesis was primed from the TCR beta constant segment and was followed by two successive PCR amplification steps. In the paper's pipeline: MIGEC was used to demultiplex reads and group the reads by UMI, and MiTCR was used to assemble and quantify clonotypes. Only TCR cDNA sequences supported by at least two reads were kept to exclude erroneous sequences. Downstream repertoire analysis used the tcR package, and clonotypes were matched across fractions by CDR3 nucleotide sequence plus V segment. Antigen specificity was annotated against VDJdb with VDJmatch, allowing one amino acid substitution in CDR3. TCRdb reprocessed the reads; each CDR3 protein sequence makes one entry, and DNA is unavailable. The V and J calls follow TCRdb's processing rather than the paper's. The table kept for this sample lists about half a million distinct CDR3 sequences. The ten largest clonotypes hold 1.4% to 1.5% of the sample.

The paper's findings and limits, for the study overall: In roughly 6 donors, the dominant CD3+CD56+NKG2C+ clonotypes ranked among the top 10 CD8+ clonotypes, making up roughly 1.0-7.0% of CD8+ T cells. Those dominant clonotypes were again the most abundant among CD3+CD56-NKG2C+ cells in a few donors, at roughly 25-60.1%. Whether the expanded NKG2C-expressing T cell clones were specific for HCMV antigens was left unclear.

HCMV-specific IgG was detected in serum with a commercial ELISA kit to determine HCMV serostatus. Peripheral blood mononuclear cells were isolated from blood by Ficoll density gradient centrifugation. Comment on this clonotype: It has no known antigen specificity.

The TCR was taken from a woman aged 45-60 years in good health. Donor details come from another sample of the same person, matched by shared clones. Sequencing was done on a sample of blood T cells: a sorted CD56 or NKG2C T cell subset, CD4+ or CD8+ T cells, or bulk PBMC T cells (not recorded which).

The CDR3 is CASSPGLAGVEWSDTQYF. The chain is encoded by TRBV5-1 joined to TRBJ2-3; as DNA is missing, the TRBD2 call by TCRdb cannot be tested. The cysteine opens and the phenylalanine closes a CDR3 of 18 amino acids. The nucleotide record is missing. Sequences SGHRS (CDR1) and YFSETQ (CDR2) are obtained from the germline V gene.